These 17 T cell receptor beta chains share one sample of origin, sequenced in a study of T-cell reconstitution after alpha-beta-depleted transplantation in children. Construction of the TCRbeta library involved unique molecular identifiers. TCRdb re-called the PCR reads through MiXCR, storing one row per CDR3 protein. The data hold about 420,000 distinct CDR3 sequences, with 15% to 20% observed a single time. This specimen consisted of PBMCs, mostly from graft donor cells, obtained 360 days after TCRalphabeta/CD19-depleted stem cell transplant. These receptors came from a boy under two years old who had a stem cell transplant for Wiskott-Aldrich syndrome, so the T cells may come from the graft donor.

The genes are TRBV4-3 and TRBJ2-7; 11 bases agree with TRBD2. Losses at the gene ends were 1 base for V and 4 bases for J; bases not matched to a gene: 6. Germline loops: CDR1 LGHNA, CDR2 YSLEER. The CDR3 is 16 amino acids. CDR3 sequence reads: CASSQVGASGRYEQYF. Here the CDR3 DNA reads TGCGCCAGCAGCCAAGTCGGGGCTAGCGGGAGGTACGAGCAGTACTTC.

The chain has TRBV4-3 and TRBJ2-5; TRBD2 agrees at 7 bases. Germline CDR1 LGHNA, CDR2 YSLEER. The CDR3 runs to 14 residues. V lost 2 bases, J lost 5 bases, and 5 bases stayed unmatched. CDR3 bases: TGCGCCAGCAGCCAAACCGGGACTAAGGAGACCCAGTACTTC. Translation: CASSQTGTKETQYF.

This chain uses TRBV9 with TRBJ2-3, with D possibly matching TRBD2 (6 bases). CDR3 length: 17 amino acids. V was clipped by 0 bases and J by 0 bases, with 14 bases between them. Germline CDR1 SGDLS, CDR2 YYNGEE. CDR3 sequence: CASSVDGGRSSTDTQYF. CDR3 nucleotide sequence: TGTGCCAGCAGCGTAGATGGTGGGAGGAGCAGCACAGATACGCAGTATTTT.

The chain couples TRBV5-1 to TRBJ2-4; 8 positions agree with TRBD2. The CDR3 is 15 residues long. The germline V gene encodes CDR1 SGHRS and CDR2 YFSETQ. The V gene end was trimmed by 0 bases and the J gene end by 6 bases; junction bases not matched to a gene: 5. CDR3 amino acids: CASSLDGAGGNIQYF. The CDR3 DNA reads TGCGCCAGCAGCTTGGATGGCGCGGGGGGAAACATTCAGTACTTC.

V usage is TRBV6-5 and J usage is TRBJ2-5; possible D gene TRBD1, 5 bases. The CDR3 has 15 amino acids. Trimming left V 3 bases short and J 9 bases short, with 20 bases between. Germline V CDR1 and CDR2: MNHEY, SVGAGI. CDR3 loop: CASSYTDRSQGAQYF. The CDR3 nucleotides are TGTGCCAGCAGTTATACAGACCGTTCCCAAGGGGCCCAGTACTTC.

This clonotype showed up just a few times. The chain joins TRBV24-1 to TRBJ2-1; 7 bases fit TRBD2. Germline assignment: CDR1 KGHDR and CDR2 SFDVKD. Germline trimming cut 6 bases from V and 8 bases from J; bases unmatched to any gene: 6. The CDR3 has 13 amino acids. The CDR3 spells CATSQGLPYEQFF. The CDR3 DNA sequence: TGTGCCACCAGTCAGGGACTACCCTATGAGCAGTTCTTC.

This clonotype was seen a handful of times. This rearrangement joins TRBV11-2 to TRBJ2-7; TRBD2 is a possible D gene (6 bases). V dropped 6 bases and J dropped 3 bases, with 12 bases sitting between them. The CDR3 spans 13 residues. Germline V CDR1 and CDR2: SGHAT, FQNNGV. CDR3 sequence reads: CASSVDYNYEQYF. The CDR3 DNA is TGTGCCAGCAGTGTGGACTACAACTACGAGCAGTACTTC.

This clonotype showed up just a few times. The chain couples TRBV19 to TRBJ2-1; D might be TRBD2 (6 bases). The CDR3 contains 14 residues. Trimming took 9 bases from V and 0 from J, leaving 12 bases between them. Germline-derived CDR1 and CDR2 are LNHDA and SQIVND (reference sequence). The CDR3 DNA is TGTGCCAGCCGGCGGAGGGGCTCCTACAATGAGCAGTTCTTC. Protein sequence: CASRRRGSYNEQFF.

The chain has TRBV7-9 and TRBJ2-1; 7 bases align to TRBD1. The CDR3 has 16 amino acids. CDR1 is SEHNR, CDR2 FQNEAQ, per germline (reference sequence). Trimming at V came to 0 bases and at J to 8 bases, leaving 10 bases not matched to a gene. The CDR3 sequence: CASSLARPLTGHEQFF. CDR3 nucleotides: TGTGCCAGCAGCTTAGCCCGGCCCTTGACAGGGCATGAGCAGTTCTTC.

The rearrangement links TRBV5-1 to TRBJ1-1; D remains unclear. The CDR3 contains 14 residues. Germline-derived CDR1 and CDR2 are SGHRS and YFSETQ. V was pared by 1 base and J by 8 bases, with 15 bases between. The CDR3 sequence is CASSLTGSLSEAFF. In DNA, the CDR3 is TGCGCCAGCAGCTTGACGGGGTCCCTATCAGAAGCTTTCTTT.

The chain links TRBV14 to TRBJ2-1; 11 bases fit TRBD2. Germline V CDR1 and CDR2: SGHDN, FVKESK. V dropped 11 bases and J dropped 3; count of bases not matched to a gene: 27. The CDR3 totals 21 residues. CDR3 bases: TGTGCCGTTCTCGGGACTAGCGGAGGGTCGCGCCACCCGTCGGACTACAATGAGCAGTTCTTC. Translated, it gives CAVLGTSGGSRHPSDYNEQFF.

CDR3 sequence (DNA): TGCGCCAGCAGCCGCGCCGGGACAGGGGGCCCCTACGAGCAGTACTTC. This translates into CASSRAGTGGPYEQYF. The chain recombines TRBV5-1 with TRBJ2-7; 12 bases fit TRBD1. V shed 4 bases, J shed 2 bases, and the junction held 7 bases outside the gene matches. Germline V lookup: CDR1 SGHRS, CDR2 YFSETQ. This CDR3 contains 16 residues.

This chain connects TRBV7-9 to TRBJ2-7; D call uncertain. CDR1 is SEHNR, CDR2 FQNEAQ, per germline (reference sequence). This CDR3 contains 14 residues. V was cut by 1 base and J by 2 bases, with 9 bases left in between. The CDR3 spells CASSLDSWAYEQYF. Written as DNA, the CDR3 is TGTGCCAGCAGCTTAGATAGTTGGGCCTACGAGCAGTACTTC.

This clonotype occurred a few times. The chain carries TRBV29-1 and TRBJ2-1; no clear D. CDR3 length equals 13 residues. CDR1 is SQVTM, CDR2 ANQGSEA, per germline. The V gene lost 2 bases and the J gene lost 7 bases, with 12 bases spanning the gap. CDR3 nucleotide sequence: TGCAGCGTTGAACCGGGCTCTCGGAATGAGCAGTTCTTC. It yields the protein CSVEPGSRNEQFF.

The chain couples TRBV10-2 to TRBJ2-5, with TRBD2 identical over 11 bases. The CDR3 is 16 amino acids. V shed 4 bases, J shed 4 bases, and the junction held 8 bases outside the gene matches. Looked up from germline, CDR1 is WSHSY and CDR2 is SAAADI. CDR3 sequence reads: CASSGFSGGAAETQYF. The CDR3 nucleotides are TGCGCCAGCAGTGGATTTAGCGGGGGGGCCGCAGAGACCCAGTACTTC.

The chain is built from TRBV20-1 and TRBJ2-3; 12 nucleotides align to TRBD1. Germline V gene sequence: CDR1 DFQATT, CDR2 SNEGSKA (reference sequence). The CDR3 has 13 residues. The DNA of the CDR3 is TGCGTCTGGGGACAGGGGGCCCAAGATACGCAGTATTTT. Its translation: CVWGQGAQDTQYF.

The J gene is TRBJ2-4, the V gene TRBV4-1, with a possible D match to TRBD2 (5 bases). The germline V and J ends were trimmed by 1 base and 7 bases, with 14 bases remaining between them. Germline CDR1 MGHRA, CDR2 YSYEKL. This CDR3 is built from 15 residues. CDR3 residues: CASSQVTVGGNIQYF. The CDR3 DNA reads TGCGCCAGCAGCCAAGTGACGGTCGGAGGTAACATTCAGTACTTC.